This T cell receptor beta chain is drawn from a study of metastatic and nonmetastatic thyroid tumors. About the study: Where malignant and benign thyroid patients were concerned, repertoires were compared across blood and tumor or nodule tissue.

General study findings and limits: Reports indicated that malignant thyroid tumors showed significantly higher TCR beta diversity than benign nodules did, in blood and tumor.

In the source study's methods: The study built a papillary thyroid cancer distant-metastasis classifier from CDR3 differences across clinicopathological groups. TCRdb re-analyzed the PCR reads using MiXCR. The V and J calls reflect TCRdb's pipeline rather than the authors' work. The repertoire has 43,000 or so clones, roughly 4% of them found once; the top ten carry around a tenth. Patients had received no treatment of any kind before thyroid surgery. The V and J ends lost 2 bases and 2 bases respectively, with 10 bases between them. CDR1 is MNHEY and CDR2 is SMNVEV in the germline V gene (reference sequence). The CDR3 contains 14 residues. This clone has at least ten counts. Its antigen is unidentified.

The gene calls are TRBV27 and TRBJ2-7, with unresolved D. This sequence was found in a female donor with papillary thyroid cancer or a benign thyroid nodule (not recorded which). Some clones in this sample may be carry-over from other donors' samples. Sequenced sample: blood. In DNA form, the CDR3 reads TGTGCCAGCAGTTTACTCCCGACGACCTACGAGCAGTACTTC. It encodes CASSLLPTTYEQYF.